These 22 T cell receptor beta chains share one sample of origin, sequenced in a study of T cell responses to AZD1222 COVID-19 vaccine. Some clones are missing from TCRdb's copy, which holds only in-frame ones; the method was immunoSEQ multiplex PCR. The sample consists of about 110,000 clones, over 80% of them appearing once. This sample comprised peripheral blood, obtained on day 0 of AZD1222 vaccination. These receptors all stem from an adult in good health.

The rearrangement uses TRBV14 and TRBJ1-6; 8 nucleotides align to TRBD1. After removal of 4 bases from V and 4 bases from J, the junction contained 6 bases not matched to a gene. The CDR3 length is 16 residues. Germline CDR1 reads SGHDN; CDR2 reads FVKESK. The CDR3 sequence: CASSPGQGYYNSPLHF. CDR3 nucleotides: TGTGCCAGCAGCCCCGGACAGGGATATTATAATTCACCCCTCCACTTT.

The chain carries TRBV27 and TRBJ1-1, with D possibly matching TRBD1 (5 bases). The CDR3 is made up of 15 amino acids. Germline CDR1 and CDR2: MNHEY and SMNVEV (reference sequence). The V end was cut by 4 bases, the J end by 4 bases, with 16 bases between. The CDR3 reads CASSSYGVGGTEAFF. CDR3 coding DNA: TGTGCCAGCAGTTCCTACGGAGTTGGGGGCACTGAAGCTTTCTTT.

This clone appeared once. This chain uses TRBV18 with TRBJ2-7, with 11 positions matching TRBD2. J was trimmed by 7 bases and V by 2 bases; bases with no gene match: 13. Germline V lookup: CDR1 KGHSH, CDR2 LQKENI. This CDR3 is built from 17 residues. DNA of the CDR3: TGTGCCAGCTCACCAAAGGCTAGCGGGAGGCTCGGTGCAGAGCAGTACTTC. Its translation: CASSPKASGRLGAEQYF. Full variable domain (outside the CDR3, taken from reference TRBV18 and TRBJ2-7): NAGVMQNPRHLVRRRGQEARLRCSPMKGHSHVYWYRQLPEEGLKFMVYLQKENIIDESGMPKERFSAEFPKEGPSILRIQQVVRGDSAAYFCASSPKASGRLGAEQYFGPGTRLTVT.

The chain combines TRBV11-2 with TRBJ1-4; TRBD1 agrees at 8 bases. Germline V gene data show CDR1 as SGHAT and CDR2 as FQNNGV. V shed 3 bases and J 6 bases; nucleotides not matched to a gene: 6. The CDR3 contains 15 residues. The CDR3 spells CASSFGQGWDEKLFF. DNA of the CDR3: TGTGCCAGCAGCTTCGGACAGGGTTGGGATGAAAAACTGTTTTTT.

The chain links TRBV3-1 (or the pseudogene TRBV3-2) to TRBJ1-5, with D uncertain. Between the trimmed V and J ends, which lost 1 base and 4 bases, there was a span of 11 bases. Germline V CDR1 and CDR2: LGHDT, YNNKEL (reference sequence). There are 15 residues in the CDR3. This CDR3 reads CASSQADGKNQPQHF. The CDR3 nucleotides read TGTGCCAGCAGCCAAGCGGACGGAAAAAATCAGCCCCAGCATTTT.

Concerning this clone: One junction end does not reproduce the germline sequence, and a read error may be involved. The genes are TRBV7-9 and TRBJ1-1; D is perhaps TRBD1 (6 bases). From germline, CDR1 is SEHNR and CDR2 FQNEAQ (reference sequence). The CDR3 extends over 12 amino acids. In DNA, the CDR3 is TGTGCCAGCAGCTTAGAGGGCAGGGGTTCCAGCTTT. Amino acids: CASSLEGRGSSF.

V usage is TRBV9 and J usage is TRBJ1-1; D unresolved. Germline V CDR1 and CDR2: SGDLS, YYNGEE. The V end was cut by 4 bases, the J end by 1 base, with 11 bases between. This CDR3 has 14 amino acids. CDR3 coding DNA: TGTGCCAGCAGCCCCAGGACCTCGAACACTGAAGCTTTCTTT. Amino acids: CASSPRTSNTEAFF.

This chain links TRBV6-5 with TRBJ2-2, with D perhaps TRBD1 (5 bases). Germline V lookup: CDR1 MNHEY, CDR2 SVGAGI. The CDR3 contains 14 residues. V lost 8 bases to trimming and J lost 7 bases, with 17 bases between them. CDR3 DNA sequence: TGTGCCAGCCCCAGCCAGGGCTCTGGCGGGGAGCTGTTTTTT. Encoded protein: CASPSQGSGGELFF.

The chain employs TRBV5-6 and TRBJ2-7; D is unclear. The CDR3 is 11 amino acids. The ends were cut back, 2 bases at V and 0 bases at J, with 0 bases in the middle. The germline V gene encodes CDR1 SGHDT and CDR2 YYEEEE. The CDR3 DNA is TGTGCCAGCAGCTTCTCCTACGAGCAGTACTTC. Translation: CASSFSYEQYF.

The rearrangement uses TRBV5-5 and TRBJ1-2, with D uncertain. Germline V lookup: CDR1 SGHKS, CDR2 YYEKEE (reference sequence). The germline V and J ends were trimmed by 0 bases and 5 bases, with 5 bases remaining between them. The CDR3 loop spans 12 amino acids. CDR3 sequence (DNA): TGTGCCAGCAGCTTGGCGGAGTATGGCTACACCTTC. This encodes CASSLAEYGYTF.

The CDR3 is CASNGWTVSGYGYTF. Written as DNA, the CDR3 is TGTGCCAGCAATGGGTGGACAGTGTCGGGCTATGGCTACACCTTC. The V and J genes are TRBV6-5 and TRBJ1-2; TRBD1 is a possible D gene (6 bases). Germline V gene data show CDR1 as MNHEY and CDR2 as SVGAGI. This CDR3 comprises 15 residues. V was cut by 7 bases and J by 4 bases, with 19 bases left in between.

The V call is TRBV25-1, the J call TRBJ1-2, with 9 bases fitting TRBD1. The CDR3 runs 15 residues. With 4 bases clipped from V and 4 bases from J, the junction kept 7 bases outside the gene matches. CDR1 is MGHDK, CDR2 SYGVNS, per germline. In DNA form, the CDR3 reads TGTGCCAGCAGTGCGACAGGGGGTCTGAGCTATGGCTACACCTTC. Amino acid sequence: CASSATGGLSYGYTF.

The gene calls are TRBV6-5 and TRBJ2-7, with 10 positions matching TRBD2. The V gene's germline CDR1 is MNHEY and CDR2 SVGAGI. V shed 2 bases and J 7 bases; nucleotides not matched to a gene: 2. This CDR3 contains 13 residues. CDR3 DNA: TGTGCCAGCAGTTACGGACTAGCGGCGGAGCAGTACTTC. As protein: CASSYGLAAEQYF.

The rearrangement links TRBV5-1 to TRBJ2-2, with unresolved D. The CDR3 covers 15 residues. CDR1 is SGHRS and CDR2 is YFSETQ in the germline V gene. Trimming stripped 0 bases from V and 5 bases from J, with 11 bases between. The CDR3 loop reads CASSLGLAGTGELFF. CDR3 nucleotides: TGCGCCAGCAGCTTGGGACTCGCCGGGACCGGGGAGCTGTTTTTT.

This clone was observed a few times. In DNA, the CDR3 is TGTGCCAGCAGTTACACTTCCCCTACAGGGCCTGGGGCCAACGTCCTGACTTTC. Protein: CASSYTSPTGPGANVLTF. This chain joins TRBV2 and TRBJ2-6; weak D call: TRBD1 (6 bases). Germline CDR1 reads SNHLY; CDR2 reads FYNNEI. Between the trimmed V and J ends, which lost 5 bases and 2 bases, there was a span of 19 bases. The CDR3 is 18 amino acids.

The chain is built from TRBV2 and TRBJ2-2, with 13 bases that match TRBD2. The trim removed 5 bases at V and 0 bases at J, leaving 6 bases unmatched. Per the germline V gene, CDR1 is SNHLY and CDR2 is FYNNEI. This CDR3 comprises 18 residues. Written as DNA, the CDR3 is TGTGCCAGCAGTCGACTAGCGGGGGGCCTCGCGAACACCGGGGAGCTGTTTTTT. Translation gives CASSRLAGGLANTGELFF.

The V and J genes are TRBV6-5 and TRBJ1-2; 7 bases agree with TRBD1. In germline, CDR1 is MNHEY, CDR2 SVGAGI. CDR3 length: 13 residues. V lost 6 bases and J lost 0; bases outside the gene matches: 1. The CDR3: CASRDRANYGYTF. DNA for the CDR3: TGTGCCAGCAGAGACAGGGCTAACTATGGCTACACCTTC.

This chain links TRBV5-6 with TRBJ1-5; weak D call: TRBD1 (6 bases). The germline gives CDR1 SGHDT, CDR2 YYEEEE. The CDR3 spans 15 residues. Deletions cut 7 bases from V and 1 base from J, with 15 bases between. The CDR3 protein is CASHNLDRSNQPQHF. As DNA, the CDR3 is TGTGCCAGCCACAACCTCGACAGGAGCAATCAGCCCCAGCATTTT.

This chain links TRBV20-1 with TRBJ1-3; D is ambiguous. This CDR3 has 14 residues. CDR1 DFQATT and CDR2 SNEGSKA come from the germline V gene (reference sequence). With 3 bases removed from V and 0 bases from J, the gap between germline ends came to 9 bases. The CDR3 region has the DNA TGCAGTGCTAGTGCCCCGAGCTCTGGAAACACCATATATTTT. It translates to CSASAPSSGNTIYF.

This chain uses TRBV11-3 with TRBJ2-1; tentatively, D is TRBD2 (6 bases). The germline V gene encodes CDR1 SGHNT and CDR2 YENEEA. The V end was cut by 1 base, the J end by 10 bases, with 17 bases between. The CDR3 loop spans 15 amino acids. As DNA, the CDR3 is TGTGCCAGCAGCTTAGGACTGGGGGAGGTAGGGGAGCAGTTCTTC. Translating gives CASSLGLGEVGEQFF.

The V gene is TRBV28, the J gene TRBJ1-6; TRBD1 might be the D (5 bases). CDR3 length: 14 residues. The germline V and J ends were trimmed by 6 bases and 12 bases, with 18 bases remaining between them. Germline CDR1 reads MDHEN; CDR2 reads SYDVKM. The CDR3 region is CASSQPGGRVPLHF. CDR3 in DNA: TGTGCCAGCAGCCAACCGGGGGGTCGGGTACCCCTCCACTTT.

This chain links TRBV19 with TRBJ1-1; 7 positions match TRBD1. The CDR3 extends over 16 amino acids. Germline trimming cut 2 bases from V and 5 bases from J; bases unmatched to any gene: 11. The germline V gene encodes CDR1 LNHDA and CDR2 SQIVND (reference sequence). CDR3 sequence (DNA): TGTGCCAGTAGTATAATTGTTTTGACAGGGTGGACTGAAGCTTTCTTT. Its protein product is CASSIIVLTGWTEAFF.